Below, one T cell receptor (beta chain) is given with its context. The antigen is undetermined. The germline V gene has CDR1 MNHEY and CDR2 SMNVEV (reference sequence). CDR3 length: 14 amino acids. Trimming shortened V by 1 base and J by 7 bases, and 14 bases separated the two germline ends. TCRdb's copy holds only in-frame clones and misses some; the assay was immunoSEQ multiplex PCR. The table has roughly 10,000 clones, roughly 80% seen once. The sample originates from a study of OX40 agonist ivuxolimab in advanced cancers. For the study at large: Among those enrolled, mean age was approximately 62 years (range roughly 20 to 79) and 82.7% were male. General observations from the study: Antigen targets of the expanded peripheral T cells went undetermined. At 0.1 to 3.0 mg/kg and by week 6, clonal expansion occurred in CD4+ and CD8+ blood T cells. CD8+ T cells averaged more expanded clones than CD4+.

The specimen was CD4+ or CD8+ T cells sorted from blood, collected in a trial of the OX40 agonist ivuxolimab. This TCR was recovered from an adult with an advanced solid tumor such as melanoma, head and neck, liver or kidney cancer. V and J are TRBV27 and TRBJ2-7; either TRBD1 or TRBD2 may fit D (5 bases each). The CDR3 coding sequence is TGTGCCAGCAGTTTATACGGCAATGGGGGTGAGCAGTACTTC. Protein: CASSLYGNGGEQYF.